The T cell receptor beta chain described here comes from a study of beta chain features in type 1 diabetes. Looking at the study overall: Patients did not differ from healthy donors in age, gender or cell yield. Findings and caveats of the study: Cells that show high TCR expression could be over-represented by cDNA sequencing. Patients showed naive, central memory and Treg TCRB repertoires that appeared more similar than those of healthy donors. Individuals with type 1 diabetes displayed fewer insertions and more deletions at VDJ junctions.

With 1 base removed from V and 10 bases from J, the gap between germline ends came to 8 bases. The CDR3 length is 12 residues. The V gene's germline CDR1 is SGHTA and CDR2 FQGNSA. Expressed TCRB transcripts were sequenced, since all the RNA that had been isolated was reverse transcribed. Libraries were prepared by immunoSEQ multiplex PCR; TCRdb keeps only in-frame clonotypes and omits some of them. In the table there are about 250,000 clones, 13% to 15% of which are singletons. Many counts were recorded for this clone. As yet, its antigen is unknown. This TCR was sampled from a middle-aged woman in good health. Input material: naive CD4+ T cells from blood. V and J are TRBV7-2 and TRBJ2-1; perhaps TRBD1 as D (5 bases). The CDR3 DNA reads TGTGCCAGCAGCTTAGGCGCAGGGGAGCAGTTCTTC. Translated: CASSLGAGEQFF. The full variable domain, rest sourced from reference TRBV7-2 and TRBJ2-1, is GAGVSQSPSNKVTEKGKDVELRCDPISGHTALYWYRQSLGQGLEFLIYFQGNSAPDKSGLPSDRFSAERTGGSVSTLTIQRTQQEDSAVYLCASSLGAGEQFFGPGTRLTVL.